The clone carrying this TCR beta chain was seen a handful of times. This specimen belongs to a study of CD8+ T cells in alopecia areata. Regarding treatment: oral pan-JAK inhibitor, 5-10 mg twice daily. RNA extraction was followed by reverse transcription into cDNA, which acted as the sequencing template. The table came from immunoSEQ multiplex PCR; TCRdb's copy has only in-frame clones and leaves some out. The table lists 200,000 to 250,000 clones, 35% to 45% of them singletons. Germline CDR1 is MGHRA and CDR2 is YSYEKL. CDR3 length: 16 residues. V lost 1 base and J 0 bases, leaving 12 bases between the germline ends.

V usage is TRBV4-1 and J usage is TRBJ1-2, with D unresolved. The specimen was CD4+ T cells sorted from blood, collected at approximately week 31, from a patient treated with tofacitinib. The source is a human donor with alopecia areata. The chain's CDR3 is CASSQGAARSNYGYTF. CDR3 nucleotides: TGCGCCAGCAGCCAAGGAGCCGCACGATCTAACTATGGCTACACCTTC.